The entry below describes one T cell receptor beta chain. The antigen this receptor binds is unknown. No base quality values were provided; no much bigger clone lies one nucleotide off. The V end gives up 0 bases and the J end 10 bases, leaving 8 bases in the junction not matched to a gene. The cysteine opens and the phenylalanine closes a CDR3 of 15 amino acids. The kept DNA is CDR3 alone, 45 bases in frame from the first base. The germline V gene (reference sequence) gives CDR1 as MNHEY and CDR2 as SMNVEV. The sample is drawn from a study of T cell changes during pregnancy in multiple sclerosis (dated by TCRdb to between 2019 and 2020). About the study as a whole: In women with multiple sclerosis, the researchers looked at how the T cell repertoire shifted as pregnancy progressed.

Library generation was performed with the immunoSEQ multiplex PCR assay. The source is immuneACCESS, and TCRdb retained only in-frame sequences with V and J called. Part of the clones is not carried over; for the studies checked, unresolved V genes explain less than half of this, and the remainder is unexplained. The sample yields about 59,000 clones; less than 95% were counted once. The leading ten clones occupy 2.5% of the sample. This clonotype originated in a female donor with multiple sclerosis, enrolled in a pregnancy study. The sequence links TRBV27 to TRBJ2-1; the central 8 bases match TRBD2. The source was CD8+ T cells from peripheral blood mononuclear cells, collected after pregnancy. The CDR3 amino acid sequence is: CASSLSREGGTEQFF. The nucleotide sequence reads as follows: TGTGCCAGCAGTTTATCTCGGGAGGGGGGGACCGAGCAGTTCTTC.